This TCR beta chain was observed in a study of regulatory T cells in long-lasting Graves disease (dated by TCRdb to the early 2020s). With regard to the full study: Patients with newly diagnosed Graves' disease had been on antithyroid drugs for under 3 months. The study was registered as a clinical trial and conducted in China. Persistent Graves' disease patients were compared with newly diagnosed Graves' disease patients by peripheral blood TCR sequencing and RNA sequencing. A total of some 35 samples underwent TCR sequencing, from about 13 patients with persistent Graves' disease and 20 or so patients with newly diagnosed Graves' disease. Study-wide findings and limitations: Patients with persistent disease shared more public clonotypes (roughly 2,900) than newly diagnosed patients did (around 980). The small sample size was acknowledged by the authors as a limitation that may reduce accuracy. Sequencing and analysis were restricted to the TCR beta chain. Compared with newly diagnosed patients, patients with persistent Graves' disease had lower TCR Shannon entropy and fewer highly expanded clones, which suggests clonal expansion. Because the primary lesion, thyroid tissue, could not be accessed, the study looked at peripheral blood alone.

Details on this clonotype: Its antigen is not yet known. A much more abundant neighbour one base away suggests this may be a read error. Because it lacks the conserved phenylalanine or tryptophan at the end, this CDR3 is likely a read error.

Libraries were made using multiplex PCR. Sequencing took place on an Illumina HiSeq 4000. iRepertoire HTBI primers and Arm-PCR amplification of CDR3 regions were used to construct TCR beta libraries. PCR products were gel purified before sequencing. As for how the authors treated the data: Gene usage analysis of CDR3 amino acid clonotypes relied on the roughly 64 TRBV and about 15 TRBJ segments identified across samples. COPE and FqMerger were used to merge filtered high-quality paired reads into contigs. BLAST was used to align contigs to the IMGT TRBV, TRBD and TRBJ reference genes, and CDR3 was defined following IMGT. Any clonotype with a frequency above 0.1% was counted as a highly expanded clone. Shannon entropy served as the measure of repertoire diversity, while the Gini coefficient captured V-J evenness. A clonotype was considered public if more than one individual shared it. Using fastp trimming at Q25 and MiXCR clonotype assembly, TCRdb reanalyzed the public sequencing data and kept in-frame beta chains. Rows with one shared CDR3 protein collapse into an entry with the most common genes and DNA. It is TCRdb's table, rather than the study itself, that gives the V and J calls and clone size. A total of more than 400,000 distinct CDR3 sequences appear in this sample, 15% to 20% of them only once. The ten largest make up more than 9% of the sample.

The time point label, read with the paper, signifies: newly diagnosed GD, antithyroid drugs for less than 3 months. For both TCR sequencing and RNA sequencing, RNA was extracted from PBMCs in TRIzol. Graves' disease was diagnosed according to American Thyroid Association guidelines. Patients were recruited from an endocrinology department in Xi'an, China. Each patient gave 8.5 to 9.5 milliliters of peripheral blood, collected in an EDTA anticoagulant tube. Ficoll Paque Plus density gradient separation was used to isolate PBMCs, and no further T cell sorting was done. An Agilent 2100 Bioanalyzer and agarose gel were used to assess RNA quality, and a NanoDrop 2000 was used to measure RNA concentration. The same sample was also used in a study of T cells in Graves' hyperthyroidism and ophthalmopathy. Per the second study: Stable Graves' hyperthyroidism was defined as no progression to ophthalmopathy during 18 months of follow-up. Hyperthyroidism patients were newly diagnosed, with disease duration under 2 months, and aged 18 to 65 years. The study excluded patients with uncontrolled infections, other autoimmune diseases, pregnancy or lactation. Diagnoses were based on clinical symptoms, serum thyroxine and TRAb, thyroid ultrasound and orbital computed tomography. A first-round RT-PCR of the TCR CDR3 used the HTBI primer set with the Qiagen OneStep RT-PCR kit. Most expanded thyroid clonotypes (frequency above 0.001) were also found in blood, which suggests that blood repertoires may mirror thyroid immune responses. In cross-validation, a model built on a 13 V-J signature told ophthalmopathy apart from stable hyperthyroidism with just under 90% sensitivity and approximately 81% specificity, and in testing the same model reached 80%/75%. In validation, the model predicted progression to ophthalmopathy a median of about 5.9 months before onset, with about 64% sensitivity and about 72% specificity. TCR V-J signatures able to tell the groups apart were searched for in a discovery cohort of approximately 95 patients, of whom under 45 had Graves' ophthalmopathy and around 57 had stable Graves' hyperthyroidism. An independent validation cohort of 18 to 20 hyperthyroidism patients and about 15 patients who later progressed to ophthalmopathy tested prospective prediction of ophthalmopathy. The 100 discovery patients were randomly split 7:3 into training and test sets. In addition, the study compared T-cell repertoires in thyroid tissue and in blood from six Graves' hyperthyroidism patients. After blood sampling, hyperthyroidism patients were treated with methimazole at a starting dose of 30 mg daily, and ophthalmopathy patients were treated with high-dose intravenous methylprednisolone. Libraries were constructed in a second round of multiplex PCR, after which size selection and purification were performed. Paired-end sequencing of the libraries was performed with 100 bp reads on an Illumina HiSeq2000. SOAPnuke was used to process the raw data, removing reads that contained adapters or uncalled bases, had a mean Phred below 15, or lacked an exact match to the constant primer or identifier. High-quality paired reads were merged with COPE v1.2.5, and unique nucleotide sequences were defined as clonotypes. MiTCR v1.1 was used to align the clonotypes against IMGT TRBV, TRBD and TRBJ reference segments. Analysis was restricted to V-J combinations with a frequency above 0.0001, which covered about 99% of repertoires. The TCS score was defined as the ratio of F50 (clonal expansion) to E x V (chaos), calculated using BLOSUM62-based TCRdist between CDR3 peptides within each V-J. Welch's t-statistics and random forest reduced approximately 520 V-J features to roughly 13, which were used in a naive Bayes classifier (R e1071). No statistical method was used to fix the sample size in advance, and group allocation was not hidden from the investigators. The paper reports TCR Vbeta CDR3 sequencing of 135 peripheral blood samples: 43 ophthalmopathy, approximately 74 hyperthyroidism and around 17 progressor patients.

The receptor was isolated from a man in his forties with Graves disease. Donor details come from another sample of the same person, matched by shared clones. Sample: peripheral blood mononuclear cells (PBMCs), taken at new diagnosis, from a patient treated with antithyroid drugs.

The nucleotide sequence is TGTGCCAGCAGCTTAGAAGCCCTAGCGAGGGAGCAGTACCTC. It specifies CASSLEALAREQYL. This sequence uses TRBV7-8 and TRBJ2-7, with TRBD2 perhaps the D gene, on 6 matching bases. Inclusive of both ends, the CDR3 amounts to 14 amino acids. Here the CDR3 DNA is all that survives: 42 bases in frame from base 1. According to the germline V gene, CDR1 reads SGHVS and CDR2 reads FQNEAQ. Relative to germline, V is 1 base shorter and J is 7 bases shorter, with 14 bases between their ends.